The source of this T cell receptor beta chain is a study of human T cells and chemical hapten exposure. Study information: Per-sample TCR yields varied mainly from small pooled library volume differences. Notes on the study in general: No alteration of TCRs above 1 in 1000 frequency was seen with DPC sensitization.

This clonotype was recorded many times. Its cognate antigen is unknown. Time point: healthy volunteer bleed at 2 weeks. Total RNA extraction was carried out from unfractionated whole blood. Unique molecular identifiers were affixed to discrete cDNA molecules within the library. MiXCR, applied by TCRdb to the RACE reads, yields one record per CDR3 protein. Of under 95,000 distinct CDR3 sequences in the sample, approximately 10% were seen once. Material: whole blood. The source is a female donor in good health. Some clones in this sample may be carry-over from other donors' samples.

The CDR3 here is CASSMGESSGANVLTF. The CDR3 bases are TGTGCCAGCAGTATGGGCGAGAGCTCTGGGGCCAACGTCCTGACTTTC. This chain connects TRBV6-1 to TRBJ2-6; unclear D gene. The CDR3 loop spans 16 amino acids. The germline V and J ends were trimmed by 5 bases and 0 bases, with 11 bases remaining between them. Germline loops: CDR1 MNHNS, CDR2 SASEGT.